The 9 T cell receptor beta chains in this list originate from one sample, sequenced in a study of T-cell memory formation after mild COVID-19. TCRdb re-derived calls from the 5' RACE reads in MiXCR, one entry per CDR3 protein. The sample shows more than 200,000 distinct CDR3 sequences, less than 20% of them seen only once. The sequenced material came from PBMCs or a T cell subset sorted from them (not recorded which). The receptors were sampled from a man between 18 and 29 years old who had mild COVID-19 (a few samples of this study predate the infection). Cell type and time point are not known.

The genes are TRBV20-1 and TRBJ1-2; 7 bases agree with TRBD1. Germline V gene sequence: CDR1 DFQATT, CDR2 SNEGSKA (reference sequence). The V segment lost 5 bases and the J segment 5 bases; nucleotides outside the gene matches: 5. The CDR3 covers 12 residues. The CDR3 loop reads CSAEGAGYGYTF. The CDR3 bases are TGCAGTGCTGAGGGGGCCGGATATGGCTACACCTTC.

CDR3 sequence: CSARDTESGNTIYF. CDR3 DNA: TGCAGTGCTAGAGACACGGAGTCTGGAAACACCATATATTTT. The chain carries TRBV20-1 and TRBJ1-3; no definite D call. With 0 bases removed from V and 1 base from J, the gap between germline ends came to 7 bases. The CDR3 length is 14 residues. CDR1 DFQATT and CDR2 SNEGSKA come from the germline V gene (reference sequence).

This clonotype was counted a few times. The V gene is TRBV29-1, the J gene TRBJ1-1; D is unresolved. The CDR3 spans 15 residues. V lost 1 base and J lost 1, with 13 bases in between. Germline-derived CDR1 and CDR2 are SQVTM and ANQGSEA. Here the CDR3 DNA reads TGCAGCGTTGAAGTGAAAAGGGCGGAGAACACTGAAGCTTTCTTT. Translation gives CSVEVKRAENTEAFF. Variable domain in full (rest from reference TRBV29-1 and TRBJ1-1): SAVISQKPSRDICQRGTSLTIQCQVDSQVTMMFWYRQQPGQSLTLIATANQGSEATYESGFVIDKFPISRPNLTFSTLTVSNMSPEDSSIYLCSVEVKRAENTEAFFGQGTRLTVV.

The table lists this clonotype with a few counts. CDR3 sequence (DNA): TGCAGTGCTAGACCGGGACAGGGGTACAATGAGCAGTTCTTC. Protein sequence: CSARPGQGYNEQFF. The V gene is TRBV20-1, the J gene TRBJ2-1; 10 bases fit TRBD1. The germline V gene encodes CDR1 DFQATT and CDR2 SNEGSKA (reference sequence). The length of the CDR3 is 14 residues. The J segment lost 4 bases and the V segment lost 2 bases, leaving 2 bases of the junction unmatched.

This clonotype turned up a few times. The chain employs TRBV18 and TRBJ2-2; D remains unclear. The CDR3 is 15 amino acids. Germline CDR1 KGHSH, CDR2 LQKENI. Trimming pared 2 bases from V and 8 bases from J, leaving 15 bases between. This CDR3 is CASSPWAPQEGELFF. CDR3 DNA: TGTGCCAGCTCACCATGGGCACCCCAGGAAGGGGAGCTGTTTTTT.

The chain combines TRBV5-1 with TRBJ2-1; D is unclear. CDR3 size: 16 residues. Trimming pared 2 bases from V and 4 bases from J, leaving 16 bases between. Germline CDR1 is SGHRS and CDR2 is YFSETQ. The CDR3 DNA follows: TGCGCCAGCAGCTTTCCTGGGCTGATTGGTTACAATGAGCAGTTCTTC. Its translation: CASSFPGLIGYNEQFF.

V and J are TRBV9 and TRBJ2-5; the match to TRBD1 covers 8 bases. V was pared by 7 bases and J by 5 bases, with 13 bases of the junction left unmatched. CDR1 and CDR2 (germline): SGDLS, YYNGEE. The CDR3 contains 15 residues. CDR3 DNA: TGTGCCAGCGCCCGGTCGACAGGGGACGGGGAGACCCAGTACTTC. Translated, it gives CASARSTGDGETQYF.

There are a few counts of this clonotype. The rearrangement links TRBV5-4 to TRBJ1-6; D is ambiguous. Trimming pared 0 bases from V and 7 bases from J, leaving 5 bases between. The CDR3 length is 13 residues. Per the germline V gene, CDR1 is SGHNT and CDR2 is YYREEE (reference sequence). The CDR3 reads CASSLGRNSPLHF. The CDR3, as DNA: TGTGCCAGCAGCTTGGGACGGAATTCACCCCTCCACTTT.

This clonotype has more than one count but fewer than ten. The J gene is TRBJ2-3, the V gene TRBV4-2; TRBD2 might be the D (6 bases). The CDR3 sequence is 17 residues long. Trimming removed 0 bases at V and 4 bases at J, with 17 bases between. Germline V lookup: CDR1 LGHNA, CDR2 YNFKEQ. The CDR3 nucleotides read TGTGCCAGCAGCCAAGAGGGGTTTGCGGGGACGCCAGATACGCAGTATTTT. As protein: CASSQEGFAGTPDTQYF.